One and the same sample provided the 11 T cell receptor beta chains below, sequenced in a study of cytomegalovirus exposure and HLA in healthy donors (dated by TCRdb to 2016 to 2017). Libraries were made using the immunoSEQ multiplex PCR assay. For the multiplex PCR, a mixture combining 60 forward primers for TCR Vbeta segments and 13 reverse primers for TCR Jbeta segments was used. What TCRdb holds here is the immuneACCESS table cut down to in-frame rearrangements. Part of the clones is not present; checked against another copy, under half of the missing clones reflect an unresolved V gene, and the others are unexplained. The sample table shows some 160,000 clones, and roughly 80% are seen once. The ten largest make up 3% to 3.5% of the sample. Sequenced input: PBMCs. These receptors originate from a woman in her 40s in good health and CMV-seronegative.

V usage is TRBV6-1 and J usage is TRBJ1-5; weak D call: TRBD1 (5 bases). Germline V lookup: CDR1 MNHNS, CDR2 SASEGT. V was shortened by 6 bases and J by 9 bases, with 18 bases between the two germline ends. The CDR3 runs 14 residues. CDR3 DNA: TGTGCCAGCAGGGGCCAAACGGGGGGTCGGCCCCAGCATTTT. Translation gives CASRGQTGGRPQHF.

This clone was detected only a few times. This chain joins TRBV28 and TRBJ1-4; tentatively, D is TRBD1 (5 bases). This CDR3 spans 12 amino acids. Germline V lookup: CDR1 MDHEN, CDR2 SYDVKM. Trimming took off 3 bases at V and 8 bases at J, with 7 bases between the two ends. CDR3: CASSLGGEKLFF. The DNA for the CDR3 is TGTGCCAGCAGTTTGGGGGGGGAAAAACTGTTTTTT. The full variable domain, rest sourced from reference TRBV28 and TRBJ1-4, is DVKVTQSSRYLVKRTGEKVFLECVQDMDHENMFWYRQDPGLGLRLIYFSYDVKMKEKGDIPEGYSVSREKKERFSLILESASTNQTSMYLCASSLGGEKLFFGSGTQLSVL.

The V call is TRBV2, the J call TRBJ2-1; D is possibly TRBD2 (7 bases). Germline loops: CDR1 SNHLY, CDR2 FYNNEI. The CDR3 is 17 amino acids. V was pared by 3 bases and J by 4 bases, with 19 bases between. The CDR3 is CASSEVDGGREYNEQFF. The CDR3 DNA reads TGTGCCAGCAGTGAGGTTGACGGGGGGCGCGAATACAATGAGCAGTTCTTC.

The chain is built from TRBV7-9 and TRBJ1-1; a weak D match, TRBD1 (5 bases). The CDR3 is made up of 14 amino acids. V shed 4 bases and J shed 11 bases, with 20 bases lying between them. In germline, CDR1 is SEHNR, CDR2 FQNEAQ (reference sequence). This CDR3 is CASSSSGTPGRAFF. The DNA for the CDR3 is TGTGCCAGCAGCTCTTCCGGGACTCCCGGACGGGCTTTCTTT.

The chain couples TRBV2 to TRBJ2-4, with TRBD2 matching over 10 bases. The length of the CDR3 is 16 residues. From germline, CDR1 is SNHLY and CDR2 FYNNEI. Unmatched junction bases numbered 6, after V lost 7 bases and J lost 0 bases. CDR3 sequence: CASTSGGKLAKNIQYF. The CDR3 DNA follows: TGTGCCAGCACTAGCGGGGGTAAACTAGCCAAAAACATTCAGTACTTC.

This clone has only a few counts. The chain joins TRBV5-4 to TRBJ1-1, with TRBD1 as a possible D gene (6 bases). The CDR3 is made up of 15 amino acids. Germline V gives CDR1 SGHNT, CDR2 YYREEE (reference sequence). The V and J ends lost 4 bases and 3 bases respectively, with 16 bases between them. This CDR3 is CASSRGQFVYTEAFF. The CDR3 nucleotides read TGTGCCAGCAGCCGTGGACAGTTTGTTTACACTGAAGCTTTCTTT.

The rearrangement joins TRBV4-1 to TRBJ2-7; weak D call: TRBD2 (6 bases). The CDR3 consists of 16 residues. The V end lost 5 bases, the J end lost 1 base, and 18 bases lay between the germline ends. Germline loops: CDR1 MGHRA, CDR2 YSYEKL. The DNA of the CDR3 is TGCGCCAGCAGCGGGCGGGACGTGGGTTTATCCTACGAGCAGTACTTC. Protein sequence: CASSGRDVGLSYEQYF.

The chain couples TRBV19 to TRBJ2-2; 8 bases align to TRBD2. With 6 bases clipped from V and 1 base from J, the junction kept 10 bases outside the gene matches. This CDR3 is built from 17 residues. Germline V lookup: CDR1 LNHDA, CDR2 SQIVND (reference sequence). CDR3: CASRMRGADLNTGELFF. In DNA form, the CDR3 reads TGTGCCAGTAGGATGCGGGGGGCCGACCTGAACACCGGGGAGCTGTTTTTT.

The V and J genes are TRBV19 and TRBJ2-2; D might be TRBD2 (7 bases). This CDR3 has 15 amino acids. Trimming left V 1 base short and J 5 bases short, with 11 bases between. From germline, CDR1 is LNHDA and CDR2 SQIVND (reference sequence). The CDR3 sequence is CASSIGGGATGELFF. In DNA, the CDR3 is TGTGCCAGTAGTATAGGGGGGGGCGCGACCGGGGAGCTGTTTTTT.

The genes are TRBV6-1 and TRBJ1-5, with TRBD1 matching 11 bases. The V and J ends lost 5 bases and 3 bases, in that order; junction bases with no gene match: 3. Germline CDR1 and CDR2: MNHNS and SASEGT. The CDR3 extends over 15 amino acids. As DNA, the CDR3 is TGTGCCAGCAGTCGGGACAGGGGGTCCAATCAGCCCCAGCATTTT. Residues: CASSRDRGSNQPQHF.

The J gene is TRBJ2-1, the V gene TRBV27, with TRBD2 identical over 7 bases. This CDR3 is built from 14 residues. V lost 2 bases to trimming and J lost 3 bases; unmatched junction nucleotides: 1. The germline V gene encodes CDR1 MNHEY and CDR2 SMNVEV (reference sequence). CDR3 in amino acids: CASSLRDYYNEQFF. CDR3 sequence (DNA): TGTGCCAGCAGTTTAAGGGACTACTACAATGAGCAGTTCTTC.